The clone carrying this TCR beta chain was found a few times. What it binds is not known. The data derive from a study of T-cell memory formation after mild COVID-19. Study outcomes and limitations: Mainly in CM and EM were contracting CD4+ clones; CD8+ were in EMRA.

5'RACE with constant-segment primers built TCRalpha and TCRbeta cDNA libraries with UMIs. Each CDR3 protein gets one entry after TCRdb re-called the 5' RACE reads with MiXCR. The table lists about 470,000 distinct CDR3 sequences, 20% to 30% of them singletons. V shed 4 bases, J shed 3 bases, and the junction held 13 bases outside the gene matches. The CDR3 has 17 residues. Looked up from germline, CDR1 is SGHRS and CDR2 is YFSETQ. V is TRBV5-1 and J is TRBJ2-3, with 8 bases fitting TRBD1. What was sequenced was PBMCs or a T cell subset sorted from them (not recorded which). The receptor's source is an adult woman who had mild COVID-19 (a few samples of this study predate the infection). Cell type and time point are not known. CDR3 loop: CASSALGTGGATDTQYF. The CDR3 nucleotides read TGCGCCAGCAGCGCGCTGGGGACAGGTGGGGCGACAGATACGCAGTATTTT.